The TCR beta chain described here comes from a study of T-cell reconstitution after alpha-beta-depleted transplantation in children. Of note for this clonotype: Its matching antigen is unknown.

Per the germline V gene, CDR1 is MNHNS and CDR2 is SASEGT. The V and J ends lost 3 bases and 5 bases respectively, with 8 bases between them. This CDR3 contains 13 residues. Notes on the study in general: Where some patients showed high TCRbeta diversity at day 60, it came from recipient T cells and thymic progenitors that had survived. At around two months after transplant, the alpha-beta T cells were reportedly derived from several hundred expanded clones that came from non-depleted graft cells. T-cell counts and diversity at one year post-transplant came mainly from newly produced T cells.

The library targeted TCRbeta and was prepared with unique molecular identifiers. TCRdb re-derived calls from the PCR reads in MiXCR, one entry per CDR3 protein. The data show a few hundred thousand distinct CDR3 sequences, roughly 10% seen once. The chain links TRBV6-1 to TRBJ2-1; weak D call: TRBD1 (7 bases). The sequenced sample was PBMCs, obtained before TCRalphabeta/CD19-depleted stem cell transplant. The sequence was obtained from a child in the first two years of life with acute myeloid leukemia, due to receive a stem cell transplant. In DNA form, the CDR3 reads TGTGCCAGCAGTGACAGGGGGGACAATGAGCAGTTCTTC. Amino acid sequence: CASSDRGDNEQFF.